Following are 21 T cell receptor beta chains from one sample sequenced in a study of CD4 T cells in relation to SARS-CoV-2 and coronaviruses. The assay was immunoSEQ multiplex PCR, and TCRdb's table has in-frame clones only and misses some. The profile shows around 15,000 clones, around 77% of them singletons. CD4+ T cells from unexposed donors were obtained before the COVID-19 pandemic (2011-2018). Isolation of CD4+ T cells took place after approximately 11 days in culture. Antigens of these TCRs are unknown. The sequenced sample consisted of CD4+ T cells from PBMCs, cultured in vitro. Source of these receptors: a human donor in good health.

The chain recombines TRBV11-3 with TRBJ1-5, with D perhaps TRBD1 (5 bases). Germline V gives CDR1 SGHNT, CDR2 YENEEA. V shed 5 bases and J shed 3 bases, with 26 bases lying between them. CDR3 length: 19 residues. CDR3 bases: TGTGCCAGCAGCCTCTCGAAGGGAAGCCGGGACGGCGACAATCAGCCCCAGCATTTT. It translates to CASSLSKGSRDGDNQPQHF.

V and J are TRBV9 and TRBJ2-7; 9 bases match TRBD1. The trim removed 3 bases at V and 4 bases at J, leaving 5 bases unmatched. Germline-derived CDR1 and CDR2 are SGDLS and YYNGEE. CDR3 size: 14 residues. The CDR3 DNA is TGTGCCAGCAGCGCCTGGGACAGGGAGTACGAGCAGTACTTC. As protein: CASSAWDREYEQYF.

The chain is built from TRBV12-3 or TRBV12-4 and TRBJ1-2; TRBD1 is a possible D gene (6 bases). This CDR3 has 13 amino acids. V lost 3 bases and J 2 bases, leaving 7 bases between the germline ends. CDR3 in DNA: TGTGCCAGCAGTTTTACAGGGAACTATGGCTACACCTTC. It codes for CASSFTGNYGYTF.

The genes are TRBV6-5 and TRBJ2-7; D might be TRBD2 (5 bases). Germline lookup yields CDR1 MNHEY and CDR2 SVGAGI. V dropped 8 bases and J dropped 2 bases, with 7 bases sitting between them. This CDR3 contains 11 residues. The CDR3 DNA sequence: TGTGCCAGCGGGAGTACCTACGAGCAGTACTTC. Translation: CASGSTYEQYF.

J is TRBJ1-5 and V is TRBV4-1; TRBD1 aligns across 7 bases. Looked up from germline, CDR1 is MGHRA and CDR2 is YSYEKL. Unmatched junction bases numbered 8, after V lost 3 bases and J lost 0 bases. The CDR3 has 17 residues. CDR3 protein: CASSQGRGGGSNQPQHF. CDR3 in DNA: TGCGCCAGCAGCCAGGGTAGAGGGGGCGGTAGCAATCAGCCCCAGCATTTT.

The rearrangement uses TRBV12-3 or TRBV12-4 and TRBJ1-1; D is unresolved. The CDR3 consists of 10 residues. Trimming cost V 5 bases and J 9 bases, with 7 bases left between them. The CDR3 here is CASSGFQAFF. In DNA, the CDR3 is TGTGCCAGCAGTGGGTTCCAAGCTTTCTTT.

The rearrangement joins TRBV29-1 to TRBJ2-3, with D possibly TRBD2 on 5 matching bases. CDR3 size: 14 residues. CDR1 SQVTM and CDR2 ANQGSEA come from the germline V gene. The V end was cut by 0 bases, the J end by 6 bases, with 13 bases between. The CDR3 is CSVEDGLLADTQYF. In DNA form, the CDR3 reads TGCAGCGTTGAAGACGGTTTGTTAGCGGATACGCAGTATTTT.

This clone was seen only once. In nucleotides, the CDR3 is TGTGCCAGCAGCGTTTTGATGTCGTCTTGGGAGACCCAGTACTTC. It encodes CASSVLMSSWETQYF. The genes are TRBV9 and TRBJ2-5; D remains ambiguous. Germline V gives CDR1 SGDLS, CDR2 YYNGEE. CDR3 length equals 15 residues. Trimming left V 2 bases short and J 5 bases short, with 16 bases between.

This chain uses TRBV19 with TRBJ2-1, with TRBD2 identical over 13 bases. The CDR3 spans 18 residues. Germline V gives CDR1 LNHDA, CDR2 SQIVND (reference sequence). With V trimmed by 6 bases and J by 0 bases, 8 bases remained unmatched. The CDR3 here is CASRIRTSGRVSYNEQFF. In DNA, the CDR3 is TGTGCCAGTAGAATTAGGACTAGCGGGAGAGTCTCCTACAATGAGCAGTTCTTC.

V and J are TRBV9 and TRBJ1-2; possibly TRBD1 for D (6 bases). Germline assignment: CDR1 SGDLS and CDR2 YYNGEE. Trimming left V 4 bases short and J 8 bases short, with 24 bases between. The CDR3 runs to 16 residues. The CDR3 bases are TGTGCCAGCAGCTCCCAAACCTACAGGGTTAGATACGGCTACACCTTC. It is translated as CASSSQTYRVRYGYTF.

This chain connects TRBV30 to TRBJ2-6; weak D call: TRBD2 (6 bases). This CDR3 region has 17 residues. Germline values: CDR1 GTSNPN, CDR2 SVGIG (reference sequence). V was pared by 8 bases and J by 0 bases, with 20 bases between. CDR3 sequence reads: CASPWRADSSGANVLTF. Written as DNA, the CDR3 is TGTGCCAGTCCTTGGAGGGCGGATAGCTCTGGGGCCAACGTCCTGACTTTC.

This clone came up a few times. This rearrangement joins TRBV11-2 to TRBJ2-7, with 12 bases fitting TRBD2. Looked up from germline, CDR1 is SGHAT and CDR2 is FQNNGV. The CDR3 is 15 amino acids. V lost 4 bases, J lost 6 bases, and 7 bases stayed unmatched. CDR3 sequence (DNA): TGTGCCAGCAGCTCACAACTAGCGGGAGGATCCGAGCAGTACTTC. Encoded protein: CASSSQLAGGSEQYF. The full variable domain, in which reference TRBV11-2 and TRBJ2-7 provide the parts outside the CDR3, is EAGVAQSPRYKIIEKRQSVAFWCNPISGHATLYWYQQILGQGPKLLIQFQNNGVVDDSQLPKDRFSAERLKGVDSTLKIQPAKLEDSAVYLCASSSQLAGGSEQYFGPGTRLTVT.

This clone has more than one count but fewer than ten. This CDR3 reads CAISERQGWLSGANVLTF. CDR3 nucleotide sequence: TGTGCCATCAGTGAGAGACAGGGTTGGCTCTCTGGGGCCAACGTCCTGACTTTC. The chain recombines TRBV10-3 with TRBJ2-6; 7 bases line up with TRBD1. The CDR3 spans 18 residues. Germline V gene data show CDR1 as ENHRY and CDR2 as SYGVKD. The trim removed 2 bases at V and 0 bases at J, leaving 7 bases unmatched.

This clone has only a few counts. The rearrangement joins TRBV4-1 to TRBJ2-7, with 12 bases matching TRBD2. V was pared by 4 bases and J by 1 base, with 5 bases of the junction left unmatched. CDR1 is MGHRA and CDR2 is YSYEKL in the germline V gene. The CDR3 extends over 16 amino acids. The CDR3 spells CASSPETSGRSYEQYF. Here the CDR3 DNA reads TGCGCCAGCAGCCCAGAAACTAGCGGGAGGTCCTACGAGCAGTACTTC.

The chain combines TRBV5-8 with TRBJ1-4; D gene ambiguous. V lost 0 bases and J 3 bases, leaving 9 bases between the germline ends. The CDR3 totals 15 residues. Germline CDR1 SGHTS, CDR2 YDEGEE. The chain's CDR3 is CASSLAIISNEKLFF. CDR3 nucleotides: TGTGCCAGCAGCTTGGCCATCATATCTAATGAAAAACTGTTTTTT. The full variable domain, with the rest looked up from reference TRBV5-8 and TRBJ1-4, is EAGVTQSPTHLIKTRGQQATLRCSPISGHTSVYWYQQALGLGLQFLLWYDEGEERNRGNFPPRFSGRQFPNYSSELNVNALELEDSALYLCASSLAIISNEKLFFGSGTQLSVL.

The chain joins TRBV3-1 (or the pseudogene TRBV3-2) to TRBJ1-5; D ambiguous. V lost 1 base, J lost 1 base, and 5 bases lay in between. There are 14 residues in the CDR3. CDR1 is LGHDT and CDR2 is YNNKEL in the germline V gene (reference sequence). Written as DNA, the CDR3 is TGTGCCAGCAGCCAAGGAGTGAGCAATCAGCCCCAGCATTTT. Protein: CASSQGVSNQPQHF.

DNA for the CDR3: TGTGCCTGGAGTGTAGAGGCAGGGGGTAGTAATGAAAAACTGTTTTTT. Translated, it gives CAWSVEAGGSNEKLFF. The chain employs TRBV30 and TRBJ1-4, with 7 bases matching TRBD1. The germline gives CDR1 GTSNPN, CDR2 SVGIG (reference sequence). Trimming removed 0 bases from V and 4 bases from J; junction bases left unmatched: 8. The CDR3 contains 16 residues.

The rearrangement joins TRBV5-4 to TRBJ2-1, with 9 bases that match TRBD2. After removal of 0 bases from V and 4 bases from J, the junction contained 2 bases not matched to a gene. CDR1 is SGHNT, CDR2 YYREEE, per germline (reference sequence). This CDR3 is 15 amino acids long. The chain's CDR3 is CASSLVAGGYNEQFF. The CDR3 DNA follows: TGTGCCAGCAGCTTGGTTGCGGGAGGGTACAATGAGCAGTTCTTC.

The gene calls are TRBV2 and TRBJ2-6; D remains unclear. The CDR3 loop spans 15 amino acids. The germline CDR1 and CDR2 sequences are SNHLY and FYNNEI. V lost 8 bases and J 4 bases, leaving 15 bases between the germline ends. The CDR3 DNA reads TGTGCCAGCGGACGGATTTTCTTAGGGGCCAACGTCCTGACTTTC. Translated, it gives CASGRIFLGANVLTF.

V is TRBV28 and J is TRBJ1-2, with a weak D call TRBD1 (5 bases). The CDR3 sequence is 15 residues long. CDR1 and CDR2 (germline): MDHEN, SYDVKM. Trimming left V 5 bases short and J 0 bases short, with 13 bases between. The CDR3 nucleotides are TGTGCCAGCAGTGGGGACGCCGGATCTAACTATGGCTACACCTTC. Encoded protein: CASSGDAGSNYGYTF.

The genes are TRBV11-2 and TRBJ2-2; unclear D gene. The V and J ends lost 5 bases and 0 bases respectively, with 10 bases between them. Germline CDR1 is SGHAT and CDR2 is FQNNGV. This CDR3 has 15 amino acids. CDR3 loop: CASSAQFANTGELFF. As DNA, the CDR3 is TGTGCCAGCAGCGCCCAGTTCGCGAACACCGGGGAGCTGTTTTTT.